This is a list of T cell receptor beta chains from one sample in a study of T-cell reconstitution after alpha-beta-depleted transplantation in children. TCRdb analysed the PCR reads with MiXCR anew, one entry per CDR3 protein. This sample has about 980,000 distinct CDR3 sequences, with 25% to 35% found just once. The material sequenced was PBMCs, mostly from graft donor cells, taken 360 days after TCRalphabeta/CD19-depleted stem cell transplant. Every receptor here comes from a boy in the first two years of life who had a stem cell transplant for SCID, so the T cells may come from the graft donor. CDR3s include the opening cysteine and the closing phenylalanine or tryptophan. Each record gives: D gene, J gene, V gene, clone size, CDR3 protein, CDR3 DNA. A D gene is named only where the DNA matches it firmly. Only part of the rows carry a size: once, few, many, or a class if the clone is expanded.

D: NA; J: TRBJ2-7; V: TRBV28; size: many; CDR3: CASSLLGQNDYEQYF; DNA: TGTGCCAGCAGTTTATTAGGGCAGAATGACTACGAGCAGTACTTC
D: NA; J: TRBJ2-7; V: TRBV20-1; size: few; CDR3: CSARGPTSSYEQYF; DNA: TGCAGTGCTAGGGGACCGACTAGCTCCTACGAGCAGTACTTC
D: NA; J: TRBJ1-1; V: TRBV5-1; size: NA; CDR3: CASSLPGGKTEAFF; DNA: TGCGCCAGCAGCTTGCCCGGGGGCAAGACTGAAGCTTTCTTT
D: TRBD1; J: TRBJ2-7; V: TRBV7-2; size: NA; CDR3: CASSERQGTHEQYF; DNA: TGTGCCAGCAGCGAGAGACAGGGGACCCACGAGCAGTACTTC
D: NA; J: TRBJ1-1; V: TRBV5-6; size: once; CDR3: CASSLSPGRLDANTEAFF; DNA: TGTGCCAGCAGCTTGAGTCCCGGACGATTGGACGCGAACACTGAAGCTTTCTTT
D: TRBD1; J: TRBJ1-1; V: TRBV12-3/TRBV12-4; size: NA; CDR3: CASSPGQGAGGTEAFF; DNA: TGTGCCAGCAGTCCCGGACAGGGGGCGGGGGGCACTGAAGCTTTCTTT
D: TRBD2; J: TRBJ2-1; V: TRBV11-2; size: NA; CDR3: CASSLFSGGHYNEQFF; DNA: TGTGCCAGCAGCTTATTTAGCGGGGGCCATTACAATGAGCAGTTCTTC
D: TRBD1; J: TRBJ2-7; V: TRBV5-1; size: NA; CDR3: CASSGSPGTGKSEQYF; DNA: TGCGCCAGCAGCGGATCTCCCGGGACAGGGAAAAGCGAGCAGTACTTC
D: NA; J: TRBJ2-5; V: TRBV5-1; size: few; CDR3: CASSLSGDRRETQYF; DNA: TGCGCCAGCAGCTTGTCAGGGGATCGAAGGGAGACCCAGTACTTC
D: NA; J: TRBJ2-3; V: TRBV4-3; size: NA; CDR3: CASSPSLGPSTDTQYF; DNA: TGCGCCAGCAGCCCGTCCCTTGGGCCGAGCACAGATACGCAGTATTTT
D: NA; J: TRBJ2-2; V: TRBV7-2; size: NA; CDR3: CASSFPPPNTGELFF; DNA: TGTGCCAGCAGCTTCCCGCCCCCGAACACCGGGGAGCTGTTTTTT
D: NA; J: TRBJ2-3; V: TRBV4-2; size: many; CDR3: CASSQVGQFVPTDTQYF; DNA: TGTGCCAGCAGCCAAGTGGGTCAGTTCGTCCCCACAGATACGCAGTATTTT
D: NA; J: TRBJ1-3; V: TRBV7-2; size: NA; CDR3: CASSTAGTVSSGNTIYF; DNA: TGTGCCAGCAGCACAGCCGGGACGGTTAGCTCTGGAAACACCATATATTTT
D: NA; J: TRBJ2-7; V: TRBV10-3; size: few; CDR3: CAIGMTDSYEQYF; DNA: TGTGCCATCGGGATGACGGACTCCTACGAGCAGTACTTC